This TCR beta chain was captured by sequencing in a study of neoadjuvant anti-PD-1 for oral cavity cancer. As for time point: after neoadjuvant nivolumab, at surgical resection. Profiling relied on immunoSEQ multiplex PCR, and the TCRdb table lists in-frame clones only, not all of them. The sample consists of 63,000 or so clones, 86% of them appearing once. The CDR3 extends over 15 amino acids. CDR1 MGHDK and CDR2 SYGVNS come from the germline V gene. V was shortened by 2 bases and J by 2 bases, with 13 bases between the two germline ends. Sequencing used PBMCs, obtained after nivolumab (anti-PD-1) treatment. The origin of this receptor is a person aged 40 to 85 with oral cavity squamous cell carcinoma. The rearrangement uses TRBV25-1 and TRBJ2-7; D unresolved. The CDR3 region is CASSEHSPTAYEQYF. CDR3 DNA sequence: TGTGCCAGCAGTGAACACAGTCCCACGGCCTACGAGCAGTACTTC.